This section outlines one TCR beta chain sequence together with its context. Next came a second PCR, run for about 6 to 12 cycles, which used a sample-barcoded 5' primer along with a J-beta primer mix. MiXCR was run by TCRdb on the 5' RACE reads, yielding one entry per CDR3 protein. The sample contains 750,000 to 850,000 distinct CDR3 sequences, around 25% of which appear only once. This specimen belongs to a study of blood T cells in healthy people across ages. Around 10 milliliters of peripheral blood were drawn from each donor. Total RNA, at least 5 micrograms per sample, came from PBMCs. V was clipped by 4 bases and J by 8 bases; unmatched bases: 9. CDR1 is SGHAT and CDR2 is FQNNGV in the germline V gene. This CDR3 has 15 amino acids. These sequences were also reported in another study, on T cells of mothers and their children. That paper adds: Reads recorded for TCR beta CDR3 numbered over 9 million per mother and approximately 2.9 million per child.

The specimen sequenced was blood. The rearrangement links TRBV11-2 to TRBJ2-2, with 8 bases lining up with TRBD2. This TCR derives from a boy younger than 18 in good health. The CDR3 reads CASSSTGTSSGELFF. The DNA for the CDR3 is TGTGCCAGCAGCTCCACGGGGACTAGTTCTGGGGAGCTGTTTTTT.